This T cell receptor (beta chain) emerged from a study of shared clonotypes between healthy human individuals. Sequencing was performed with immunoSEQ multiplex PCR; in TCRdb, only in-frame clones are kept and a portion is missing. The table lists under 1,100,000 clones, about 75% of them singletons. The study separated CD4+ cells into CD45RA+ naive and CD45RA-negative memory subsets. Concerning this clone: This may be a read error, as it is one base from a much larger clone.

The receptor was isolated from a man younger than 35 in good health. The sequenced sample consisted of memory CD4+ T cells sorted from blood. The subset was: CD45RA-negative fraction.

This CDR3 is CASSPRTGGAGEQYF. The CDR3 DNA sequence: TGTGCCAGCAGCCCTAGGACAGGGGGGGCGGGCGAGCAGTACTTC. This chain connects TRBV5-6 to TRBJ2-7, with TRBD1 matching over 10 bases. From germline, CDR1 is SGHDT and CDR2 YYEEEE. V was pared by 4 bases and J by 6 bases, with 10 bases of the junction left unmatched. The length of the CDR3 is 15 residues.